One sample yielded the 25 T cell receptor beta chains listed below, sequenced in a study of blood T cell repertoires in COVID-19. Sequencing was performed with immunoSEQ multiplex PCR; in TCRdb, only in-frame clones are kept and a portion is missing. The sample records about 15,000 clones, about 77% being singletons. Sequenced material: peripheral blood. These receptors were obtained from a human donor in a cohort sampled during active COVID-19.

This clone was observed a handful of times. This chain uses TRBV11-2 with TRBJ2-5; 9 bases line up with TRBD1. The CDR3 spans 15 residues. Germline assignment: CDR1 SGHAT and CDR2 FQNNGV. V gave up 4 bases and J gave up 5 bases; unmatched junction bases: 8. Written as DNA, the CDR3 is TGTGCCAGCAGCTCACGCGGACAGGGGTTGGAGACCCAGTACTTC. Protein: CASSSRGQGLETQYF.

The chain couples TRBV5-5 to TRBJ1-6; 7 nucleotides match TRBD1. The CDR3 has 15 residues. V lost 5 bases, J lost 14 bases, and 16 bases stayed unmatched. Germline-derived CDR1 and CDR2 are SGHKS and YYEKEE (reference sequence). CDR3 DNA: TGTGCCAGCAGTCTTACAGGGGTTTCATTGAAGGCCCTCCACTTT. Its protein product is CASSLTGVSLKALHF.

The J gene is TRBJ1-2, the V gene TRBV15; D is undetermined. From germline, CDR1 is LNHNV and CDR2 YYDKDF (reference sequence). Trimming removed 0 bases at V and 3 bases at J, with 14 bases between. The CDR3 is made up of 16 amino acids. In DNA, the CDR3 is TGTGCCACCAGCAGAGATATTGGAGGTGTATACTATGGCTACACCTTC. Translated: CATSRDIGGVYYGYTF.

The chain joins TRBV5-6 to TRBJ2-7; 8 bases match TRBD1. V shed 1 base and J 6 bases; nucleotides not matched to a gene: 9. Looked up from germline, CDR1 is SGHDT and CDR2 is YYEEEE. The CDR3 is made up of 15 amino acids. The CDR3, as DNA: TGTGCCAGCAGCTTGCGCGGACAGGGCGCGAGCGAGCAGTACTTC. Translating gives CASSLRGQGASEQYF.

This chain uses TRBV10-3 with TRBJ2-3, with TRBD2 as a possible D gene (6 bases). Trimming cost V 3 bases and J 0 bases, with 10 bases left between them. This CDR3 comprises 15 residues. CDR1 is ENHRY, CDR2 SYGVKD, per germline. DNA of the CDR3: TGTGCCATCAGTGACGGGAGCGGTAGCACAGATACGCAGTATTTT. Translation: CAISDGSGSTDTQYF.

This clone was detected once. The chain uses TRBV5-1 and TRBJ2-6; the match to TRBD1 covers 8 bases. Trimming removed 3 bases from V and 3 bases from J; junction bases left unmatched: 5. Germline CDR1 and CDR2: SGHRS and YFSETQ. The CDR3 runs 16 residues. For the CDR3, the DNA is TGCGCCAGCAGCTGGGGACAGGTCCTTGGGGCCAACGTCCTGACTTTC. This sequence encodes CASSWGQVLGANVLTF.

In this sample, this clone turned up once. In nucleotides, the CDR3 is TGTGCCAGCAGTCGAGCGGGACAGAACACTGAAGCTTTCTTT. It is translated as CASSRAGQNTEAFF. The gene calls are TRBV6-5 and TRBJ1-1; D is perhaps TRBD1 (6 bases). Germline assignment: CDR1 MNHEY and CDR2 SVGAGI. V was cut by 5 bases and J by 1 base, with 11 bases left in between. The CDR3 sequence is 14 residues long.

The chain joins TRBV2 to TRBJ2-7; possible D gene TRBD1, 6 bases. V dropped 5 bases and J dropped 4 bases, with 15 bases sitting between them. CDR3 size: 14 residues. Germline CDR1 SNHLY, CDR2 FYNNEI. CDR3 region: CASSTARDTYEQYF. In DNA form, the CDR3 reads TGTGCCAGCAGTACCGCCCGGGACACGTACGAGCAGTACTTC.

This chain joins TRBV7-3 and TRBJ2-1; 13 positions match TRBD2. Germline V lookup: CDR1 SGHTA, CDR2 FQGTGA. CDR3 length: 16 amino acids. V was clipped by 5 bases and J by 4 bases; unmatched bases: 5. This CDR3 is CASSPGTSGIYNEQFF. As DNA, the CDR3 is TGTGCCAGCAGCCCCGGGACTAGCGGGATATACAATGAGCAGTTCTTC.

The V and J genes are TRBV7-8 and TRBJ1-2; tentative D call: TRBD1 (5 bases). The V gene's germline CDR1 is SGHVS and CDR2 FQNEAQ. V shed 1 base and J shed 4 bases, with 13 bases lying between them. The CDR3 is 15 residues long. In DNA, the CDR3 is TGTGCCAGCAGCTTAGAGGTGGGGGGACCCTATGGCTACACCTTC. Its protein is CASSLEVGGPYGYTF.

The genes are TRBV4-2 and TRBJ2-1; 9 nucleotides align to TRBD2. This CDR3 comprises 16 residues. J lost 8 bases, V lost 1 base, and 9 bases had no gene match. From germline, CDR1 is LGHNA and CDR2 YNFKEQ. CDR3 protein: CASSQVGSGSGDEQFF. As DNA, the CDR3 is TGTGCCAGCAGCCAAGTAGGTAGCGGGAGTGGCGATGAGCAGTTCTTC.

The chain carries TRBV12-3 or TRBV12-4 and TRBJ2-3, with TRBD2 matching 7 bases. CDR3 length: 12 residues. V dropped 1 base and J dropped 8; count of bases not matched to a gene: 0. CDR3 loop: CASSLGGSTQYF. The CDR3, as DNA: TGTGCCAGCAGTTTAGGCGGGAGTACGCAGTATTTT.

The V call is TRBV6-1, the J call TRBJ1-2; a weak D match, TRBD1 (5 bases). Germline CDR1 MNHNS, CDR2 SASEGT. Trimming removed 0 bases at V and 5 bases at J, with 13 bases between. The CDR3 is made up of 15 amino acids. In DNA form, the CDR3 reads TGTGCCAGCAGTGAAGCGGGAGGGGATCTTTATGGCTACACCTTC. As protein: CASSEAGGDLYGYTF.

The chain combines TRBV27 with TRBJ2-2; 11 bases fit TRBD1. The CDR3 is 15 residues long. With 6 bases clipped from V and 5 bases from J, the junction kept 5 bases outside the gene matches. The germline V gene encodes CDR1 MNHEY and CDR2 SMNVEV (reference sequence). CDR3 protein: CASRTDRGQTGELFF. CDR3 DNA sequence: TGTGCCAGCAGAACGGACAGGGGGCAGACCGGGGAGCTGTTTTTT.

This clone was recorded once. The chain links TRBV10-2 to TRBJ2-7, with D possibly TRBD2 on 6 matching bases. Germline lookup yields CDR1 WSHSY and CDR2 SAAADI. V lost 7 bases, J lost 4 bases, and 14 bases lay in between. The CDR3 spans 13 residues. Here the CDR3 reads CASMRGSRYEQYF. The CDR3 coding sequence is TGCGCCAGCATGCGGGGTAGCCGGTACGAGCAGTACTTC.

This clone was found a few times. The chain combines TRBV27 with TRBJ2-7; possible D gene TRBD1, 6 bases. The CDR3 is made up of 16 amino acids. The germline V gene encodes CDR1 MNHEY and CDR2 SMNVEV (reference sequence). Trimming left V 4 bases short and J 1 base short, with 17 bases between. This chain's CDR3 is CASSSHLRTASYEQYF. The CDR3 DNA reads as TGTGCCAGCAGTTCCCACCTGAGGACAGCGTCCTACGAGCAGTACTTC.

DNA of the CDR3: TGCGCCAGCAGCTTGGTTCAGGGCGCAGATACGCAGTATTTT. Its protein product is CASSLVQGADTQYF. This chain joins TRBV5-1 and TRBJ2-3, with D perhaps matching TRBD1 (5 bases). Germline V CDR1 and CDR2: SGHRS, YFSETQ. Trimming removed 0 bases from V and 4 bases from J, with 9 bases in between. The CDR3 covers 14 residues.

This rearrangement joins TRBV28 to TRBJ1-2; possibly TRBD1 for D (6 bases). The germline V gene encodes CDR1 MDHEN and CDR2 SYDVKM. This CDR3 region has 13 residues. V was pared by 6 bases and J by 5 bases, with 13 bases between. CDR3 DNA sequence: TGTGCCAGCAGAACCGGGACACCGTATGGCTACACCTTC. Amino acid sequence: CASRTGTPYGYTF.

This chain links TRBV10-3 with TRBJ2-7, with 7 bases lining up with TRBD2. The CDR3 consists of 13 residues. Germline V gene data show CDR1 as ENHRY and CDR2 as SYGVKD. Trimming cost V 4 bases and J 4 bases; bases outside gene matches: 4. The CDR3 loop reads CAISGGSMYEQYF. The DNA for the CDR3 is TGTGCCATCAGTGGCGGGAGTATGTACGAGCAGTACTTC.

V gene TRBV3-1 (or the pseudogene TRBV3-2) combines with J gene TRBJ2-3; D is undetermined. CDR3 size: 15 residues. Germline V gives CDR1 LGHDT, CDR2 YNNKEL (reference sequence). V dropped 10 bases and J dropped 1 base, with 18 bases sitting between them. The CDR3 DNA sequence: TGTGCCACCTATAAGGAATACAGCCGCACAGATACGCAGTATTTT. Translation gives CATYKEYSRTDTQYF.

The V gene is TRBV23-1, the J gene TRBJ2-2, with 7 bases that match TRBD2. TRBV23-1 is flagged as an ORF with uncertain function. The CDR3 runs 16 residues. V lost 4 bases and J lost 7; bases outside the gene matches: 12. The CDR3 loop is CASSPGGSGEDGELFF. CDR3 bases: TGCGCCAGCAGTCCGGGGGGATCGGGAGAGGACGGGGAGCTGTTTTTT.

This chain links TRBV29-1 with TRBJ1-5; D is ambiguous. Trimming took 6 bases from V and 2 from J, leaving 8 bases between them. The CDR3 spans 12 residues. Germline V gene lookup returns CDR1 SQVTM and CDR2 ANQGSEA. The CDR3 nucleotides read TGCAGCGTAGGACTTGGCAATCAGCCCCAGCATTTT. This sequence encodes CSVGLGNQPQHF.

The genes are TRBV6-6 and TRBJ1-1; the match to TRBD1 covers 8 bases. The junction had 5 bases not matched to a gene; V was cut back by 4 bases and J by 1 base. The V gene's germline CDR1 is MNHNY and CDR2 SVGAGI (reference sequence). The CDR3 totals 15 residues. CDR3 nucleotides: TGTGCCAGCAGTTCTCGGACAGGGCCGAACACTGAAGCTTTCTTT. Translated, it gives CASSSRTGPNTEAFF.

The chain links TRBV5-1 to TRBJ2-2; weak D call: TRBD1 (6 bases). Trimming removed 7 bases at V and 2 bases at J, with 12 bases between. CDR1 is SGHRS, CDR2 YFSETQ, per germline. The CDR3 sequence is 14 residues long. The CDR3 coding sequence is TGCGCCAGCCCCCAGGGGTCCAACACCGGGGAGCTGTTTTTT. It encodes CASPQGSNTGELFF.

The V call is TRBV3-1 (or the pseudogene TRBV3-2), the J call TRBJ2-7; 8 bases are shared with TRBD1. The V gene's germline CDR1 is LGHDT and CDR2 YNNKEL (reference sequence). Trimming at V came to 4 bases and at J to 5 bases, leaving 7 bases not matched to a gene. The CDR3 is made up of 14 amino acids. CDR3 sequence reads: CASSPGQGPHEQYF. In DNA, the CDR3 is TGTGCCAGCAGCCCCGGACAGGGCCCCCACGAGCAGTACTTC.